This TCR beta chain comes out of a study of blood T cell repertoires in COVID-19. As for the study in general: Samples taken during acute and convalescent COVID-19 were collected in the United States, Italy and Spain. PBMCs, B-cell-depleted T cells, or T cells provided the cDNA or gDNA that made up the material.

Assay used: immunoSEQ multiplex PCR; TCRdb lists only in-frame clones, some missing. This table has about 250,000 clones, around 82% appearing once. The receptor was isolated from a man between 40 and 49 years old with active or convalescent COVID-19. Sample: peripheral blood.

The CDR3 here is CASSPALTEGYTF. In nucleotides, the CDR3 is TGTGCCAGCTCACCAGCTTTAACGGAGGGCTACACCTTC. The gene calls are TRBV18 and TRBJ1-2; D ambiguous. The CDR3 loop spans 13 amino acids. Per the germline V gene, CDR1 is KGHSH and CDR2 is LQKENI. Trimming pared 2 bases from V and 8 bases from J, leaving 12 bases between.